Following are 14 T cell receptor beta chains from one sample sequenced in a study of identifying expanded T cells in peripheral blood. The protocol was immunoSEQ multiplex PCR, while the TCRdb copy is restricted to in-frame clones and leaves out a portion. The sample has approximately 120,000 clones, about nine tenths seen once. Sequenced sample: blood. Receptors were obtained from a person aged 18-70 years in good health.

The chain carries TRBV7-9 and TRBJ1-2; tentative D call: TRBD1 (5 bases). CDR1 is SEHNR, CDR2 FQNEAQ, per germline (reference sequence). There are 13 residues in the CDR3. Trimming took off 5 bases at V and 8 bases at J, with 15 bases between the two ends. The CDR3 reads CASSLPGGYGYTF. In DNA, the CDR3 is TGTGCCAGCAGCCTCCCGGGGGGTTACGGCTACACCTTC. Variable domain in full (rest from reference TRBV7-9 and TRBJ1-2): DTGVSQNPRHKITKRGQNVTFRCDPISEHNRLYWYRQTLGQGPEFLTYFQNEAQLEKSRLLSDRFSAERPKGSFSTLEIQRTEQGDSAMYLCASSLPGGYGYTFGSGTRLTVV.

This clone has only one observation. The CDR3 bases are TGTGCCAGCAGTTACGATACCATTACTTACGAGCAGTACTTC. Its translation is CASSYDTITYEQYF. The genes are TRBV6-5 and TRBJ2-7; D uncertain. Per the germline V gene, CDR1 is MNHEY and CDR2 is SVGAGI. Between the trimmed V and J ends, which lost 2 bases and 4 bases, there was a span of 12 bases. CDR3 length: 14 amino acids.

V and J are TRBV5-1 and TRBJ2-4; TRBD2 is a possible D gene (7 bases). CDR1 SGHRS and CDR2 YFSETQ come from the germline V gene. CDR3 length: 15 amino acids. The ends were cut back, 4 bases at V and 3 bases at J, with 14 bases in the middle. CDR3 DNA sequence: TGCGCCAGCAGCCCCCTAGGGGGGGGCAAAAACATTCAGTACTTC. Its translation: CASSPLGGGKNIQYF.

The chain has TRBV4-2 and TRBJ1-1; 7 nucleotides agree with TRBD1. The V gene's germline CDR1 is LGHNA and CDR2 YNFKEQ. The CDR3 sequence is 15 residues long. Trimming removed 1 base from V and 11 bases from J; junction bases left unmatched: 13. CDR3 DNA: TGTGCCAGCAGCCAAGCAGGGGACAGTACACGGAGGGCTTTCTTT. This sequence encodes CASSQAGDSTRRAFF.

The J gene is TRBJ2-5, the V gene TRBV6-5, with D tentatively TRBD1 (6 bases). Germline V CDR1 and CDR2: MNHEY, SVGAGI. The CDR3 extends over 15 amino acids. Trimming removed 6 bases at V and 4 bases at J, with 18 bases between. Written as DNA, the CDR3 is TGTGCCAGCAGCGCCACAGGGCTCGCGCCAGAGACCCAGTACTTC. Translating gives CASSATGLAPETQYF.

CDR3 DNA sequence: TGTGCCAGCGGGGGAGGGACTAGCAACACCGGGGAGCTGTTTTTT. Translated: CASGGGTSNTGELFF. This sequence joins TRBV9 and TRBJ2-2, with 9 bases fitting TRBD2. V dropped 7 bases and J dropped 2; count of bases not matched to a gene: 6. CDR1 SGDLS and CDR2 YYNGEE come from the germline V gene. The CDR3 contains 15 residues.

In nucleotides, the CDR3 is TGTGCCAGCACGAGACAGGGAAGTTTGAACACTGAAGCTTTCTTT. Encoded protein: CASTRQGSLNTEAFF. J is TRBJ1-1 and V is TRBV6-5, with TRBD1 matching 7 bases. V dropped 7 bases and J dropped 0; count of bases not matched to a gene: 8. CDR1 MNHEY and CDR2 SVGAGI come from the germline V gene. This CDR3 is built from 15 residues.

The chain carries TRBV7-6 and TRBJ2-2, with D possibly matching TRBD2 (6 bases). CDR3 length: 15 amino acids. V lost 2 bases to trimming and J lost 3 bases, with 10 bases between them. From germline, CDR1 is SGHVS and CDR2 FNYEAQ. The CDR3 region has the DNA TGTGCCAGCAGCTTAATGGGGACTCACACCGGGGAGCTGTTTTTT. It translates to CASSLMGTHTGELFF.

This chain connects TRBV7-8 to TRBJ2-3, with TRBD2 matching 7 bases. The CDR3 extends over 15 amino acids. Germline V gene data show CDR1 as SGHVS and CDR2 as FQNEAQ. J gave up 0 bases and V 3 bases, and 3 bases lay outside the gene matches. CDR3 sequence: CASSLGGDSTDTQYF. CDR3 nucleotide sequence: TGTGCCAGCAGCTTGGGGGGGGATAGCACAGATACGCAGTATTTT.

Here the CDR3 DNA reads TGCGCCAGCACGACATTGACAGATAATAATTCACCCCTCCACTTT. Amino acids: CASTTLTDNNSPLHF. The chain is built from TRBV5-1 and TRBJ1-6, with a weak D call TRBD1 (5 bases). The CDR3 spans 15 residues. V lost 6 bases and J 5 bases, leaving 15 bases between the germline ends. CDR1 and CDR2 (germline): SGHRS, YFSETQ.

The gene calls are TRBV30 and TRBJ1-2; 8 bases are shared with TRBD1. The CDR3 totals 14 residues. CDR1 is GTSNPN, CDR2 SVGIG, per germline (reference sequence). Unmatched junction bases numbered 11, after V lost 3 bases and J lost 8 bases. CDR3 in amino acids: CAWSRQGLSQGYTF. The CDR3 region has the DNA TGTGCCTGGAGCCGACAGGGGTTAAGTCAGGGCTACACCTTC.

This clone has a single count. The rearrangement uses TRBV7-9 and TRBJ2-7, with 7 bases that match TRBD1. CDR3 size: 15 residues. V lost 1 base to trimming and J lost 2 bases; unmatched junction nucleotides: 5. Germline V gives CDR1 SEHNR, CDR2 FQNEAQ (reference sequence). The CDR3 reads CASSLVRGLTYEQYF. In DNA, the CDR3 is TGTGCCAGCAGCTTAGTAAGGGGGCTTACCTACGAGCAGTACTTC.

The genes are TRBV30 and TRBJ2-3, with D perhaps TRBD1 or TRBD2 (5 bases each). CDR3 length: 13 amino acids. Trimming shortened V by 0 bases and J by 6 bases, and 10 bases separated the two germline ends. Per germline, CDR1 GTSNPN and CDR2 SVGIG (reference sequence). CDR3 in amino acids: CAWSVLWGDTQYF. In nucleotides, the CDR3 is TGTGCCTGGAGTGTACTGTGGGGGGATACGCAGTATTTT. The variable domain in full, with the rest retrieved from reference TRBV30 and TRBJ2-3, is SQTIHQWPATLVQPVGSPLSLECTVEGTSNPNLYWYRQAAGRGLQLLFYSVGIGQISSEVPQNLSASRPQDRQFILSSKKLLLSDSGFYLCAWSVLWGDTQYFGPGTRLTVL.

This rearrangement joins TRBV27 to TRBJ1-1, with D hard to call. The ends were cut back, 2 bases at V and 0 bases at J, with 10 bases in the middle. This CDR3 region has 15 residues. CDR1 and CDR2 (germline): MNHEY, SMNVEV (reference sequence). The CDR3 is CASSLRAFMNTEAFF. CDR3 nucleotides: TGTGCCAGCAGTTTAAGGGCCTTCATGAACACTGAAGCTTTCTTT.